Below, 14 T cell receptor beta chains from the same sample are listed, as sequenced in a study of blood T cell repertoires in COVID-19. Using immunoSEQ multiplex PCR, the repertoire was profiled, and TCRdb retains in-frame clones only, with some absent. The sample includes 30,000 to 40,000 clones, roughly 77% seen only once; the top ten take roughly 35%. Material: peripheral blood. The receptors originated from an elderly man with active or convalescent COVID-19.

The V call is TRBV5-5, the J call TRBJ1-3, with D unresolved. Trimming removed 0 bases at V and 4 bases at J, with 11 bases between. Germline CDR1 is SGHKS and CDR2 is YYEKEE (reference sequence). The CDR3 consists of 15 residues. The CDR3 coding sequence is TGTGCCAGCAGCTTGGATGCCAACTCCGGAAACACCATATATTTT. Protein: CASSLDANSGNTIYF.

The J gene is TRBJ2-3, the V gene TRBV5-1, with D possibly matching TRBD1 (6 bases). This CDR3 spans 17 amino acids. Germline V gene data show CDR1 as SGHRS and CDR2 as YFSETQ. V was cut by 0 bases and J by 5 bases, with 19 bases left in between. The CDR3 nucleotides are TGCGCCAGCAGCTTGGCCAACGGACAGCGCTTGCAAGATACGCAGTATTTT. Protein: CASSLANGQRLQDTQYF.

The CDR3 here is CASSLSDGFWTNEKLFF. The CDR3 region has the DNA TGTGCCAGCAGCTTAAGCGACGGATTCTGGACTAATGAAAAACTGTTTTTT. The V and J genes are TRBV7-9 and TRBJ1-4, with D unresolved. Germline V gene lookup returns CDR1 SEHNR and CDR2 FQNEAQ (reference sequence). The CDR3 runs 17 residues. Deletions cut 2 bases from V and 2 bases from J, with 15 bases between.

The chain couples TRBV4-1 to TRBJ2-1; tentatively, D is TRBD2 (6 bases). Germline V lookup: CDR1 MGHRA, CDR2 YSYEKL. Deletions cut 0 bases from V and 6 bases from J, with 15 bases between. The CDR3 is made up of 16 amino acids. The CDR3 DNA follows: TGCGCCAGCAGCCAAGAGGGGCATTACGGGGGCAATGAGCAGTTCTTC. This sequence encodes CASSQEGHYGGNEQFF.

This chain uses TRBV4-1 with TRBJ1-1; D not certain. The CDR3 length is 14 residues. Germline V lookup: CDR1 MGHRA, CDR2 YSYEKL. V was shortened by 2 bases and J by 1 base, with 8 bases between the two germline ends. CDR3 nucleotide sequence: TGCGCCAGCAGCCAATTAACTAAGAACACTGAAGCTTTCTTT. Translating it yields CASSQLTKNTEAFF.

CDR3 in DNA: TGTGCCAGCGGCGGGTGGGCTAACACCGGGGAGCTGTTTTTT. Translation: CASGGWANTGELFF. The chain couples TRBV19 to TRBJ2-2, with D perhaps matching TRBD2 (5 bases). Trimming left V 9 bases short and J 2 bases short, with 13 bases between. CDR1 is LNHDA, CDR2 SQIVND, per germline (reference sequence). The CDR3 loop spans 14 amino acids. The full variable domain, its missing parts supplied by reference TRBV19 and TRBJ2-2, is DGGITQSPKYLFRKEGQNVTLSCEQNLNHDAMYWYRQDPGQGLRLIYYSQIVNDFQKGDIAEGYSVSREKKESFPLTVTSAQKNPTAFYLCASGGWANTGELFFGEGSRLTVL.

The chain joins TRBV12-3 or TRBV12-4 to TRBJ2-3; D gene unclear. The V end lost 5 bases, the J end lost 6 bases, and 9 bases lay between the germline ends. This CDR3 is 12 amino acids long. In DNA, the CDR3 is TGTGCCAGCAGTCCGGGTCTCGATACGCAGTATTTT. It is translated as CASSPGLDTQYF.

This clone came up once. The V gene is TRBV5-1, the J gene TRBJ2-5; 8 nucleotides line up with TRBD2. The junction had 12 bases not matched to a gene; V was cut back by 3 bases and J by 2 bases. CDR1 is SGHRS and CDR2 is YFSETQ in the germline V gene. The CDR3 covers 17 residues. The chain's CDR3 is CASSSSPGGPIQETQYF. The CDR3 coding sequence is TGCGCCAGCAGCTCCTCCCCGGGAGGGCCGATTCAAGAGACCCAGTACTTC.

The CDR3 DNA sequence: TGCGCCAGCAGCCAAGACTGGGCAGGGGGGATTGCGAATGAAAAACTGTTTTTT. It translates to CASSQDWAGGIANEKLFF. The chain joins TRBV4-3 to TRBJ1-4; the match to TRBD1 covers 7 bases. The V gene end was trimmed by 0 bases and the J gene end by 5 bases; junction bases not matched to a gene: 12. CDR1 is LGHNA and CDR2 is YSLEER in the germline V gene. This CDR3 has 18 residues.

The chain has TRBV7-8 and TRBJ1-4; 7 nucleotides agree with TRBD1. Germline V CDR1 and CDR2: SGHVS, FQNEAQ. With 4 bases clipped from V and 0 bases from J, the junction kept 8 bases outside the gene matches. There are 17 residues in the CDR3. CDR3 in amino acids: CASSSRTGVATNEKLFF. CDR3 DNA sequence: TGTGCCAGCAGCTCGCGGACAGGCGTTGCAACTAATGAAAAACTGTTTTTT.

The rearrangement joins TRBV12-5 to TRBJ1-2; D is uncertain. The germline V and J ends were trimmed by 5 bases and 4 bases, with 14 bases remaining between them. The CDR3 length is 14 residues. From germline, CDR1 is LGHNT and CDR2 FRNRAP. DNA for the CDR3: TGTGCTAGTGGTATACTAGGGAGTGGCTATGGCTACACCTTC. Residues: CASGILGSGYGYTF.

This clone was detected a few times. The chain joins TRBV25-1 to TRBJ1-4; D may be TRBD1 (5 bases). Trimming pared 2 bases from V and 0 bases from J, leaving 7 bases between. Looked up from germline, CDR1 is MGHDK and CDR2 is SYGVNS. This CDR3 is built from 15 residues. Here the CDR3 reads CASSERGSTNEKLFF. Here the CDR3 DNA reads TGTGCCAGCAGTGAAAGGGGATCAACTAATGAAAAACTGTTTTTT.

The table lists this clone with many counts. CDR3 sequence reads: CASSRLGDRAYNEQFF. The DNA of the CDR3 is TGTGCCAGCAGCCGGCTAGGGGACAGGGCCTACAATGAGCAGTTCTTC. The V gene is TRBV5-4, the J gene TRBJ2-1; 9 nucleotides agree with TRBD1. The CDR3 has 16 residues. In germline, CDR1 is SGHNT, CDR2 YYREEE (reference sequence). V lost 4 bases and J lost 2; bases outside the gene matches: 7.

The chain recombines TRBV6-4 with TRBJ2-3; TRBD2 agrees at 10 bases. The junction had 8 bases not matched to a gene; V was cut back by 3 bases and J by 14 bases. The germline V gene encodes CDR1 MRHNA and CDR2 SNTAGT. CDR3 length: 13 amino acids. The CDR3: CASSEASGGVRYF. In DNA, the CDR3 is TGTGCCAGCAGTGAGGCTAGCGGGGGAGTACGGTATTTT.